This TCR beta chain came from a study of blood T cells in healthy people across ages (dated by TCRdb to 2013 to 2016). Broadly, across the study: In model experiments, template switching captured roughly one uniquely barcoded TCR beta cDNA molecule for every two T cells. Age-related changes in TCR beta repertoire diversity were measured in the study by deep sequencing normalized with unique cDNA molecular identifiers. For two donors (one aged 18 to 30 and one aged 80 or older), the study analyzed two additional independent replicas of 1 million unique cDNA reads from the same blood draw. The donors were split into four age groups: young (average approximately 16 years), middle-aged (over 35), aged (approximately 59) and long-lived (roughly 88). General findings and caveats noted by the study authors: Estimates of total diversity based on one million sequenced T cells were regarded as lower bounds and as underestimates. The CMV infection status of donors was not known, potentially confounding age-related changes in expanded clonotypes. Conclusive comparison of naive and antigen-experienced compartments was prevented by the profiling of bulk unsorted PBMCs. As age increased, observed TCR beta diversity per million T cells dropped in a roughly linear way, and a significant reduction was already evident by age about 40. Compared with the aged group, more naive CD4+ T cells, fewer expanded clones and increased TCR diversity were shown by the long-lived group, suggesting age selection. Observed TCR beta diversity correlated strongly with the percentage of naive T cells measured by flow cytometry.

Library prep was done by 5' RACE. Reads for this sample came from an Illumina HiSeq 2500. A second about 6 to 11 cycle PCR used a sample-barcoded 5' primer and a J-beta primer mix. Each TCR beta cDNA molecule received a unique molecular identifier from a template-switch 5' adaptor carrying 12 random nucleotides. Each sample yielded at least 2.5 million CDR3-containing paired-end reads. The Mint cDNA synthesis kit, primed by a TRBC-specific oligonucleotide, was used to synthesize first-strand cDNA from all RNA. All cDNA was treated with uracil-DNA glycosylase and then went through a first 18-cycle PCR with the universal primers M1SS and BC2_uni_R. Under the source paper's analysis protocol: For normalization, 1 million high-quality reads, each with a distinct molecular identifier, were randomly selected from each sample. Instead of being binned into consensus sequences, reads with shared molecular identifiers were discarded. MiTCR, with a Q25 quality threshold and the strictest error-elimination algorithm, was used for CDR3 identification, clonotype clustering and error correction. Lower-bound total TCR beta diversity was estimated with a nonparametric unseen species model using Euler transformation. TCRdb itself trimmed the public reads at Q25 with fastp, ran MiXCR and retained productive beta chains. Identical CDR3 proteins give one entry, which carries the most common genes and DNA. The V and J calls and clone size come from TCRdb's table, not from the authors' own analysis. For this sample there are some 760,000 distinct CDR3 sequences; around 25% appear just once. The ten largest make up approximately 4% of the sample.

Donors were around 37 systemically healthy Caucasian individuals from Russia aged about 6 to 100 years. Approximately 11 milliliters of peripheral blood were drawn from each donor into EDTA-treated Vacutainer tubes. PBMCs were isolated by Ficoll-Paque density-gradient centrifugation, with at least 6 million obtained per sample. Total RNA, at least 5 micrograms per sample, was extracted from PBMCs with Trizol reagent. For every donor, flow cytometry on a PBMC aliquot measured the percentage of naive CD45RAhigh/CD27high T cells. About this clonotype: Its specific antigen is unknown. No per-base quality is available; no much larger clone lies one base away.

These data also formed part of another study, on T cells of mothers and their children. As described in the second report: The donors were nine systemically healthy Caucasian individuals, made up of three mothers and their six children. cDNA synthesis consumed the entire amount of extracted RNA, loaded at roughly 1.5 ug RNA in each 15 ul reaction. In the second PCR, the M1S primer added sample barcodes and 2-4 random nucleotides. Over 9.5 million TCR beta CDR3 reads came from each mother, compared with some 3 million reads from each child. TCR recombination output is similarly shaped by thymic selection in related and unrelated pairs, with a minor effect exerted by inherited differences. Normalized repertoire overlap in related mother-child pairs was always slightly higher than in unrelated mother-child pairs, but the difference was never significant. No persistent microchimeric T cell clones were found, with a detection sensitivity of approximately 100 clones per million clonotypes. In the study, deep NGS was used to compare the TCR beta repertoires of mothers and children, and features distinguishing related mother-child pairs from unrelated individuals were sought. The mean age was about 40 +/- 4 years for the mothers and approximately 11 +/- 4 years for the children. After adapter ligation with NEBNext reagents, the libraries were sequenced on Illumina HiSeq 2000 with 100+100 nt paired-end reads. Mother and child libraries were prepared a month apart and sequenced in separate runs to prevent cross-contamination. Each donor had between about 450,000 and 2,100,000 distinct TCR beta clonotypes identified. Naive TCR beta clonotypes were estimated from low-frequency clonotypes matched to each donor's FACS-determined naive share, without sorting.

Sequencing was performed on blood. This receptor was identified in a boy aged 5-17 years in good health.

The CDR3 has the sequence CSARDTRSGANVLTF. Here is the DNA: TGCAGTGCTAGAGATACGCGCTCTGGGGCCAACGTCCTGACTTTC. The V and J segments used are TRBV20-1 and TRBJ2-6, with the D segment identity uncertain. V lost 0 bases and J lost 0 bases; the stretch between them is 6 bases long. The germline V gene (reference sequence) yields DFQATT for CDR1 and SNEGSKA for CDR2. From the cysteine through the phenylalanine, the CDR3 covers 15 amino acids. The DNA shown is the 45-base CDR3, in frame from base 1.